These 3 T cell receptor beta chains originate from one sample sequenced in a study of blood T cell repertoires in COVID-19. Data came from immunoSEQ multiplex PCR; TCRdb stores just in-frame clones and leaves some out. The top ten clones hold roughly 9.6% of a sample with fewer than 75,000 clones, roughly 89% of them seen once. Material for sequencing was peripheral blood. The source of these receptors is a man older than 75 with acute or convalescent COVID-19.

The rearrangement joins TRBV25-1 to TRBJ1-6, with 7 nucleotides matching TRBD1. CDR3 size: 17 residues. Germline CDR1 is MGHDK and CDR2 is SYGVNS. V lost 2 bases to trimming and J lost 3 bases; unmatched junction nucleotides: 7. CDR3 protein: CASSETPGQIYNSPLHF. CDR3 nucleotides: TGTGCCAGCAGTGAAACCCCGGGACAGATCTATAATTCACCCCTCCACTTT.

The V gene is TRBV9, the J gene TRBJ1-2, with 12 bases lining up with TRBD1. Germline-derived CDR1 and CDR2 are SGDLS and YYNGEE. The CDR3 consists of 14 residues. Unmatched junction bases numbered 5, after V lost 3 bases and J lost 8 bases. CDR3 in DNA: TGTGCCAGCAGCGAAGGGACAGGGGGCGGGGGCTACACCTTC. Amino acids: CASSEGTGGGGYTF.

A single count supports this clone. The CDR3 is CSVGQGSPGEQYF. The DNA for the CDR3 is TGCAGCGTTGGTCAGGGAAGCCCAGGGGAGCAGTACTTC. This rearrangement joins TRBV29-1 to TRBJ2-7; a weak D match, TRBD1 (5 bases). V dropped 4 bases and J dropped 7 bases, with 17 bases sitting between them. This CDR3 is built from 13 residues. The germline V gene has CDR1 SQVTM and CDR2 ANQGSEA.